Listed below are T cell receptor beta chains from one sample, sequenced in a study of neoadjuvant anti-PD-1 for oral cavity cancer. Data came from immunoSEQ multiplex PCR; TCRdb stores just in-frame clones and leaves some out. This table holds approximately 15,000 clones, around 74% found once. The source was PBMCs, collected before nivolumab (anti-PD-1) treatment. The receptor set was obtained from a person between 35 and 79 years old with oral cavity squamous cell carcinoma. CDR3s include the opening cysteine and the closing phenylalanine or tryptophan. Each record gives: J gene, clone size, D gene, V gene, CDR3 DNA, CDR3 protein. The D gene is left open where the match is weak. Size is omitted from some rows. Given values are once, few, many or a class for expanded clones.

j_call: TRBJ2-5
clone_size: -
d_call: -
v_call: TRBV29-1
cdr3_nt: TGCAGCGCTGGTGGTTGGCAAGAGACCCAGTACTTC
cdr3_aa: CSAGGWQETQYF

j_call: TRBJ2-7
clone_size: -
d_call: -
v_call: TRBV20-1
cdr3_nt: TGCAGTGCTAGGGTACAGGGAGGGCAGTACTTC
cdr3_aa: CSARVQGGQYF

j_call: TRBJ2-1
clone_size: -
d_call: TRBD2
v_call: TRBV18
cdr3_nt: TGTGCCAGCTCACCACGGACTAGCGGGTCCCACTCCTACAATGAGCAGTTCTTC
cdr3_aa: CASSPRTSGSHSYNEQFF

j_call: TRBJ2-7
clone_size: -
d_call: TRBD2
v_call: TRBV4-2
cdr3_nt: TGTGCCAGCAGCCAAGGACAACTAGCGGGAGGTCGAGAGCAGTACTTC
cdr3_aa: CASSQGQLAGGREQYF

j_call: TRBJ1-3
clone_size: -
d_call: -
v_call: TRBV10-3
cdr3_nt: TGTGCCATCAGTGAGGTGGAGGGTCTCGGAAACACCATATATTTT
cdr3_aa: CAISEVEGLGNTIYF

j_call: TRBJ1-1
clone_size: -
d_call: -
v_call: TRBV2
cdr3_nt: TGTGCCAGCAAGCTACGGACAGCACTTGTGGACACTGAAGCTTTCTTT
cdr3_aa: CASKLRTALVDTEAFF

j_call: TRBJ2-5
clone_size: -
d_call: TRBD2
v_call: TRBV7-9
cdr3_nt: TGTGCCAGCAGCCGACCTGGACTAGCGGGAGTAGAGACCCAGTACTTC
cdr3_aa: CASSRPGLAGVETQYF

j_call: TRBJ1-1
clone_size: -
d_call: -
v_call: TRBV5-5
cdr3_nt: TGTGCCAGCAGCTTGGGGGCATCTAGTGAAGCTTTCTTT
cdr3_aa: CASSLGASSEAFF

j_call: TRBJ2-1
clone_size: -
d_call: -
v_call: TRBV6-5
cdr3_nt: TGTGCCAGCAGTTTATCGTTGGGACCCTACAATGAGCAGTTCTTC
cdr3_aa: CASSLSLGPYNEQFF

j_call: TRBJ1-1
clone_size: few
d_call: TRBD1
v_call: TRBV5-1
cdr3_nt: TGCGCCAGCAGCTCACAGGGGGCGGAAGCTTTCTTT
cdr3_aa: CASSSQGAEAFF

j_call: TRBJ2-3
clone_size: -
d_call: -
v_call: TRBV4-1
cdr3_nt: TGCGCCAGCAGCCGGAACCAGGGATCTCAAGATACGCAGTATTTT
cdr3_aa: CASSRNQGSQDTQYF

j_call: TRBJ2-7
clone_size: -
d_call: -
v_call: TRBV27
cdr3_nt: TGTGCCAGCAGTAGGAGACAGGCCCCCTACGAGCAGTACTTC
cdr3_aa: CASSRRQAPYEQYF

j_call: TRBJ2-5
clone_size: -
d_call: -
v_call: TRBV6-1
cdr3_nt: TGTGCCAGCACGGGGCGAGCGGTGTACCAAGAGACCCAGTACTTC
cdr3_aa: CASTGRAVYQETQYF

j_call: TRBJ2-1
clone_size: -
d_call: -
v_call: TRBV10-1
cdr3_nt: TGCGCCAGCAGTGACGACGGGATAAACAATGAGCAGTTCTTC
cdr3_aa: CASSDDGINNEQFF

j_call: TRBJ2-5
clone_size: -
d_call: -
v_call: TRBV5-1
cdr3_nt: TGCGCCAGCAGCGACACCGGGACCCAGTACTTC
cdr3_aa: CASSDTGTQYF

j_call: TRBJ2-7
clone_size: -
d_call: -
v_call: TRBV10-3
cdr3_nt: TGTGCCATCAGTGTTCAGGGCGTTAGCTCCTACGAGCAGTACTTC
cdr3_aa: CAISVQGVSSYEQYF

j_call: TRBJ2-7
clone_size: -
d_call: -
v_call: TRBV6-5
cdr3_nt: TGTGCCAGCAGTTTTAGAGGGGATCCCTACGAGCAGTACTTC
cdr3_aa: CASSFRGDPYEQYF

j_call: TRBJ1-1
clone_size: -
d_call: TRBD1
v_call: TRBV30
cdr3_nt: TGTGCCTGGAGTGTAAAGGGACAGGGGAACACTGAAGCTTTCTTT
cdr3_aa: CAWSVKGQGNTEAFF

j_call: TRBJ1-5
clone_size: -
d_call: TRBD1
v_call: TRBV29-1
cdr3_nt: TGCAGCGTAGGACAGGGGGATCAGCCCCAGCATTTT
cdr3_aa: CSVGQGDQPQHF

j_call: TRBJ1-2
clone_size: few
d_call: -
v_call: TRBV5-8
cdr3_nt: TGTGCCAGCAGCTTGGGGACTATTGGCTACACCTTC
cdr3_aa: CASSLGTIGYTF

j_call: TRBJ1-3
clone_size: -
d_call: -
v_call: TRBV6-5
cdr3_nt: TGTGCCAGCAGTTGGACGGATGGAAACACCATATATTTT
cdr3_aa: CASSWTDGNTIYF

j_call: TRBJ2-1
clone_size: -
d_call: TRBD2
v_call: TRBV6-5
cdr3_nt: TGTGCCAGCAAGATACTAGCGGGAGGGTCTAATGAGCAGTTCTTC
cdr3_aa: CASKILAGGSNEQFF

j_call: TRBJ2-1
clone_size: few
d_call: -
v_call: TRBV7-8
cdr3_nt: TGTGCCAGCAGCTTAGTACTCCGGGATGAGCAGTTCTTC
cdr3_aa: CASSLVLRDEQFF

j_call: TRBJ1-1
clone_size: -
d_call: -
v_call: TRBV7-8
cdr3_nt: TGTGCCAGCAGCTTAGAGCTGTTGACGGGAGAAGCTTTCTTT
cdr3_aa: CASSLELLTGEAFF

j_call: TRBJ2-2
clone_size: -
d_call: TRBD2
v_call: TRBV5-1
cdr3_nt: TGCGCCAGCAGCTTGGCCGGGACTAGCGCCGGGGAGCTGTTTTTT
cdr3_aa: CASSLAGTSAGELFF

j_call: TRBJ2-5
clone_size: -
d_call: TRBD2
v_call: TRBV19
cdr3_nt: TGTGCCAGTAGTACCACCGGGACTAGCGGGAGTGGGACCCAGTACTTC
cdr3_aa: CASSTTGTSGSGTQYF

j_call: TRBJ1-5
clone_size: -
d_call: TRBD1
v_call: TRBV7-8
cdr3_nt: TGTGCCAGCAGCTCCCGGGACAGGGGAGGGAATCAGCCCCAGCATTTT
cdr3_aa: CASSSRDRGGNQPQHF

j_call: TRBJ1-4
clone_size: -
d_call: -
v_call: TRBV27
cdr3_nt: TGTGCCACCGGACAGTTTGAAAAACTGTTTTTT
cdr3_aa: CATGQFEKLFF

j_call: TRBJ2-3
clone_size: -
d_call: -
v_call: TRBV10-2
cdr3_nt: TGCGCCGCTACGGACAGCGATACAGATACGCAGTATTTT
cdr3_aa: CAATDSDTDTQYF

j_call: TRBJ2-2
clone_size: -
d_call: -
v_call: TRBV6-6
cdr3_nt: TGTGCCGGTTCCGGGACATCAGGCGGGGACACCGGGGAGCTGTTTTTT
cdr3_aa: CAGSGTSGGDTGELFF

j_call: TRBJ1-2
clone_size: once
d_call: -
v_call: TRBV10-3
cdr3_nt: TGTGCCATCAGTGAATCGGGGTCAGACTACTATGGCTACACCTTC
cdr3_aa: CAISESGSDYYGYTF

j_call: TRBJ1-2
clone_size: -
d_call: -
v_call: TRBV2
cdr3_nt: TGTGCCAGCCAGGCAGATAACTATGGCTACACCTTC
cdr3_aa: CASQADNYGYTF

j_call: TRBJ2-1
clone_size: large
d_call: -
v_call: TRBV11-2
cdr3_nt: TGTGCCAGCAGCTTAACAGGAAGCTCCTACAATGAGCAGTTCTTC
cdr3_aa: CASSLTGSSYNEQFF

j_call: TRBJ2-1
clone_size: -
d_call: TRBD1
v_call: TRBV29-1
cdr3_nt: TGCAGCGTAGAGGGAAGGGACAGTGCTTCCTACAATGAGCAGTTCTTC
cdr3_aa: CSVEGRDSASYNEQFF

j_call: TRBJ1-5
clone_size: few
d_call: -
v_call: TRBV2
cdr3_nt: TGTGCCAGCAGTCCTGAAGATTATAGCAATCAGCCCCAGCATTTT
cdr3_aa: CASSPEDYSNQPQHF

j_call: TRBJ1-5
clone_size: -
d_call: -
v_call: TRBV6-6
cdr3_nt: TGTGCCAGCAGTCCCGGCGGCGGTCAGCCCCAGCATTTT
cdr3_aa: CASSPGGGQPQHF

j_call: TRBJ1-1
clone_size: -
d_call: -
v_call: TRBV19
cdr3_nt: TGTGCCAGTCATAACCTGGGATCTAACACTGAAGCTTTCTTT
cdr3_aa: CASHNLGSNTEAFF

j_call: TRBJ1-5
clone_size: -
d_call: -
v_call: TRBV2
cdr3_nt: TGTGCCAGCAGTGAATGGGATGCCCCCAGGGTAGGTCAGCCCCAGCATTTT
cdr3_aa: CASSEWDAPRVGQPQHF

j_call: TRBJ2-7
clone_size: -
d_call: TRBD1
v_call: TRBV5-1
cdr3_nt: TGCGCCAGCAGTCGGGACCCGGGACAGGGAATCTACGAGCAGTACTTC
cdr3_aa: CASSRDPGQGIYEQYF

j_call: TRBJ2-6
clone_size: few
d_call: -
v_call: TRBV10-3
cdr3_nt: TGTGCCATCTCGGGGGCCTCTGGGGCCAACGTCCTGACTTTC
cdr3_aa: CAISGASGANVLTF

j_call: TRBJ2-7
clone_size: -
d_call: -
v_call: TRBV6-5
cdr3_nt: TGTGCCAGCAGTTACTCGAATAAACTAATCTACGAGCAGTACTTC
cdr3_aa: CASSYSNKLIYEQYF

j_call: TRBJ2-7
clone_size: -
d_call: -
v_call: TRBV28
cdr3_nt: TGTGCCAGCAGTTTAGCGGGCCTCGGCGAGCAGTACTTC
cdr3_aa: CASSLAGLGEQYF

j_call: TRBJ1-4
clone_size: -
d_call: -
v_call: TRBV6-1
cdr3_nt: TGTGCCAGCAGTGAACAGGGGATAGGTGAAAAACTGTTTTTT
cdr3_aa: CASSEQGIGEKLFF

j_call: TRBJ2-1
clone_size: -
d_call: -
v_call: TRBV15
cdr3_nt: TGTGCCACCAGCAGTCTACAGGGAAGGACCGTGCAGTTCTTC
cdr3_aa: CATSSLQGRTVQFF

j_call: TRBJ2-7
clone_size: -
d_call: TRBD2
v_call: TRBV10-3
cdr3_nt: TGTGCCATCAGCGGGGGAGGGAACTACGAGCAGTACTTC
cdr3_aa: CAISGGGNYEQYF

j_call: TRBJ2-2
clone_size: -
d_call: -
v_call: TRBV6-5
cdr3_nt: TGTGCCAGCAGACCCGGGACTCTAAACACCGGGGAGCTGTTTTTT
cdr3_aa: CASRPGTLNTGELFF

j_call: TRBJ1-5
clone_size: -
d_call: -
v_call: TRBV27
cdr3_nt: TGTGCCGCAGGAGAATATAGCAATCAGCCCCAGCATTTT
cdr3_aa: CAAGEYSNQPQHF

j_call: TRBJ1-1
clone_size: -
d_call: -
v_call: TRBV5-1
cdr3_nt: TGCGCCAGCACCTATTACGGGTCTAACACTGAAGCTTTCTTT
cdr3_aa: CASTYYGSNTEAFF

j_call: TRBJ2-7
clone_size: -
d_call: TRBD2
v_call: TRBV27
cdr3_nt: TGTGCCAGCAGTTGGGGAGGGGAGCAGTACTTC
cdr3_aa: CASSWGGEQYF

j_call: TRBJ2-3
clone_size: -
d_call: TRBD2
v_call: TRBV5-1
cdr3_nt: TGCGCCAGCAGCTTGGCCTTAGCGGGGAACACAGATACGCAGTATTTT
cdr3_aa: CASSLALAGNTDTQYF

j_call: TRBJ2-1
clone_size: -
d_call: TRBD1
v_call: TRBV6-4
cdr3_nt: TGTGCCAGCAGTGACTTCAGGGGACAGGAGCAGTTCTTC
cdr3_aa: CASSDFRGQEQFF

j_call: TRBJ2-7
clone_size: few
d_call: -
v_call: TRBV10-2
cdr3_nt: TGCGCCAGCAGTGAGCGAGGGTACGAGCAGTACTTC
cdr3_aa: CASSERGYEQYF

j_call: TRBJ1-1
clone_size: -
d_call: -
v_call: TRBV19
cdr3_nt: TGTGCCAGTAGTATAGATTTGGGGTCAGGCGCCTTGAACACTGAAGCTTTCTTT
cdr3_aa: CASSIDLGSGALNTEAFF

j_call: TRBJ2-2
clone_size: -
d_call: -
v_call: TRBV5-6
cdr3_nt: TGTGCCAGCAGCTCGGGGGCGCGATTCACCGGGGAGCTGTTTTTT
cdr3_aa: CASSSGARFTGELFF

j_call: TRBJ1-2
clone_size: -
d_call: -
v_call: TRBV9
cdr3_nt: TGTGCCAGCAGCGTAGATCCCAACTATGGCTACACCTTC
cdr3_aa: CASSVDPNYGYTF

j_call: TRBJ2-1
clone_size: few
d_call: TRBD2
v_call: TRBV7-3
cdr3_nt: TGTGCCAGCAGCTTAGGACTAGCGGGTAGCAATGAGCAGTTCTTC
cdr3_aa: CASSLGLAGSNEQFF

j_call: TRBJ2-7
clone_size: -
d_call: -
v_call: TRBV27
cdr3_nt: TGTGCCAGCAGTTTATTGTGGGACCCAACCTACGAGCAGTACTTC
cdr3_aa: CASSLLWDPTYEQYF

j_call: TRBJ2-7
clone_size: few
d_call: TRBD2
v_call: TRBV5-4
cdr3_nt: TGTGCCAGCAGCCAGATGGGACTAGCGGGAGACGAGCAGTACTTC
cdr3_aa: CASSQMGLAGDEQYF

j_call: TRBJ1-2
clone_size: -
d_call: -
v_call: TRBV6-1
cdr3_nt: TGTGCCAGCAGTGAAGCTTGGGGATCGTATGGCTACACCTTC
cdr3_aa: CASSEAWGSYGYTF

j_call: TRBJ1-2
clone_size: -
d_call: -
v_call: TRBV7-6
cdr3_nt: TGTGCCAGCAGCTTGAATGGGGGCTCCTATGGCTACACCTTC
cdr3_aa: CASSLNGGSYGYTF